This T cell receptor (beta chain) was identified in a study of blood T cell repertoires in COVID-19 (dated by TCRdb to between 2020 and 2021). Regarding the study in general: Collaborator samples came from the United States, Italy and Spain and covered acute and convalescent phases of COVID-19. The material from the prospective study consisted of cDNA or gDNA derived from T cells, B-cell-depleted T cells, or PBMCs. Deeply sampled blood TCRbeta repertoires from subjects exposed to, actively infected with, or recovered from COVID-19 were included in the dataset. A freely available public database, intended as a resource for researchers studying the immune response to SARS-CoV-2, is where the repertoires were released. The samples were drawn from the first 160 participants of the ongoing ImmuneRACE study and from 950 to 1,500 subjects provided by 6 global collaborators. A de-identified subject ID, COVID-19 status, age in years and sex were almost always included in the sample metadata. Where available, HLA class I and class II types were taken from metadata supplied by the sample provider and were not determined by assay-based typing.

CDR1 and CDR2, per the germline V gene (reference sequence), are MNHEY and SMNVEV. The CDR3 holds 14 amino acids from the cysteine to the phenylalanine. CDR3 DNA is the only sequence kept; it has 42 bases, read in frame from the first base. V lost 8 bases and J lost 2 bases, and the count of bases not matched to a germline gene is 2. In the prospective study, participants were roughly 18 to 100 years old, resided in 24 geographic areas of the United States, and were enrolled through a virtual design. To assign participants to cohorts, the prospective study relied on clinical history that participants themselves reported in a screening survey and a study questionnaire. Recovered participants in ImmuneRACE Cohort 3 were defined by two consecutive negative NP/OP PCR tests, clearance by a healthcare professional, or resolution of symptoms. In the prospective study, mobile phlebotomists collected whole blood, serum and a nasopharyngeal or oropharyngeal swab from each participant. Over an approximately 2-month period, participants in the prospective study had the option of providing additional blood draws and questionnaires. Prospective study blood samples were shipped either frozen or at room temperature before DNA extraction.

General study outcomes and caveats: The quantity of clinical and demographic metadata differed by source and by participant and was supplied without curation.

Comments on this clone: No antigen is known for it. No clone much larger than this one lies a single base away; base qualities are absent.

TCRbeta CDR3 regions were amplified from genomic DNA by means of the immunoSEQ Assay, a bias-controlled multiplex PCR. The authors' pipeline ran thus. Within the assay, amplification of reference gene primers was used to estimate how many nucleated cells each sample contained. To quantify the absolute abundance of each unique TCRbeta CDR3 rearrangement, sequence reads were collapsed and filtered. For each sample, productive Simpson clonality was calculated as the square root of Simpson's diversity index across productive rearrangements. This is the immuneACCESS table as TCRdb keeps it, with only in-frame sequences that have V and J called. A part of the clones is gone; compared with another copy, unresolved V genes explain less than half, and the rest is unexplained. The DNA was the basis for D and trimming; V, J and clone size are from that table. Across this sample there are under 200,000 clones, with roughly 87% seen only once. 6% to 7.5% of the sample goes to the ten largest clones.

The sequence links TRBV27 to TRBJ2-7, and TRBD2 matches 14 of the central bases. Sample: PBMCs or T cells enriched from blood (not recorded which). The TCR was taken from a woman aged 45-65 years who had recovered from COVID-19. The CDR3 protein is CASGLAGGAYEQYF. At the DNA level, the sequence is TGTGCCAGCGGACTAGCGGGAGGCGCCTACGAGCAGTACTTC.